The clone carrying this T cell receptor beta chain has just one count. The data were produced by immunoSEQ multiplex PCR, yet TCRdb's version contains in-frame clones alone and is incomplete. Of roughly 2,500,000 clones listed, 93% are singletons. Donors were healthy HIV-negative adults without recent acute infections or vaccinations. The data originate from a study of shared clonotypes between healthy human individuals. Germline trimming cut 4 bases from V and 6 bases from J; bases unmatched to any gene: 5. The germline CDR1 and CDR2 sequences are SGHAT and FQNNGV. The CDR3 runs to 15 residues. This receptor was identified in a man between 18 and 29 years old in good health. Some clones in this sample may be carry-over from other donors' samples. The chain couples TRBV11-2 to TRBJ2-3; 12 bases line up with TRBD1. Sequenced: naive CD4+ T cells from PBMCs. Subset here: CD45RA+ positively selected. The CDR3, as DNA: TGTGCCAGCAGCTATGGGACAGGGGGCGCGGATACGCAGTATTTT. This encodes CASSYGTGGADTQYF.